This T cell receptor (beta chain) came from a study of shared T cell receptors in the human thymus. Some clones are missing from TCRdb's copy, which holds only in-frame ones; the method was immunoSEQ multiplex PCR. The sample lists some 640,000 clones, approximately 87% occurring once. The germline V gene has CDR1 ENHRY and CDR2 SYGVKD. The length of the CDR3 is 16 residues. The V end was cut by 5 bases, the J end by 2 bases, with 18 bases between. Another study also made use of these data, one on human thymus T cells. As that study records: Samples came from healthy Finnish infants during open corrective cardiac surgery. Resections that were taken during corrective heart surgery supplied the thymus tissue. Thymic and blood repertoires appeared to carry a bias in their V and J gene usage. In unrelated individuals, thymic repertoires overlapped highly, according to related research.

This receptor was identified in a boy under two years old with a congenital heart defect. The sequenced sample was thymocytes. The chain is built from TRBV10-3 and TRBJ2-5; D is perhaps TRBD1 (5 bases). The CDR3 loop is CAISLKKDTNQETQYF. CDR3 bases: TGTGCCATCAGTTTGAAGAAGGACACTAATCAAGAGACCCAGTACTTC.